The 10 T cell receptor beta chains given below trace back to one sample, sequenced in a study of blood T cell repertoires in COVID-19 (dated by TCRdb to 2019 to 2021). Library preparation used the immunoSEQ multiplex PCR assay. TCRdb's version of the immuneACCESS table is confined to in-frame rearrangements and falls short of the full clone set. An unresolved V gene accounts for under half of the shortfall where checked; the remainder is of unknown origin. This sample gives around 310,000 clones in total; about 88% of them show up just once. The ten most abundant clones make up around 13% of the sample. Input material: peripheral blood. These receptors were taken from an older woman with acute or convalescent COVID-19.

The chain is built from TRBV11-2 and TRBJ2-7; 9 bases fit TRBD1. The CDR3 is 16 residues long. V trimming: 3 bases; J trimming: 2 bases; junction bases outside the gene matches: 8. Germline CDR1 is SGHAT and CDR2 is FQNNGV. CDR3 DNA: TGTGCCAGCAGCTTCCCCACGGACAGGGGCGCCTACGAGCAGTACTTC. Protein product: CASSFPTDRGAYEQYF.

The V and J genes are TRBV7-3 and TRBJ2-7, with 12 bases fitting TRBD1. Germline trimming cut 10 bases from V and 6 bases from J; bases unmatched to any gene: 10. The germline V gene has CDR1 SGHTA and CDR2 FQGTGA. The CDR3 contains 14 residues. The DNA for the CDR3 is TGTGCCACTTCCTCCGGGACAGGGGGCCCCGAGCAGTACTTC. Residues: CATSSGTGGPEQYF. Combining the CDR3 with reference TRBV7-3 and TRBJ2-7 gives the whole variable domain GAGVSQTPSNKVTEKGKYVELRCDPISGHTALYWYRQSLGQGPEFLIYFQGTGAADDSGLPNDRFFAVRPEGSVSTLKIQRTERGDSAVYLCATSSGTGGPEQYFGPGTRLTVT.

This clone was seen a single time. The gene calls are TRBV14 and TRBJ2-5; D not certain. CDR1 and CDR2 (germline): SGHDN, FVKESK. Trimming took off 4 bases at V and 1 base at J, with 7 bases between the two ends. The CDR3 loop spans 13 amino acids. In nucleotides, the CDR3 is TGTGCCAGCAGCCCCGTAGCCCAAGAGACCCAGTACTTC. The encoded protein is CASSPVAQETQYF.

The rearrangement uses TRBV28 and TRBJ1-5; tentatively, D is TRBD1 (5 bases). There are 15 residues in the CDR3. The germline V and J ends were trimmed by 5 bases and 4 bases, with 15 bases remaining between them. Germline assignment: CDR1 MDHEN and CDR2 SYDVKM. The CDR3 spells CASSARGMGNQPQHF. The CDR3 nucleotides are TGTGCCAGCAGTGCGCGGGGGATGGGAAATCAGCCCCAGCATTTT.

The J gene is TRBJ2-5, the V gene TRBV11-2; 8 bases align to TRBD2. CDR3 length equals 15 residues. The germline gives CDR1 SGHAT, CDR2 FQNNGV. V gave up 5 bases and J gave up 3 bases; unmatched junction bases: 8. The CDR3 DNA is TGTGCCAGCAGCCCCCCCGGGAGGGCCGAAGAGACCCAGTACTTC. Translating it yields CASSPPGRAEETQYF.

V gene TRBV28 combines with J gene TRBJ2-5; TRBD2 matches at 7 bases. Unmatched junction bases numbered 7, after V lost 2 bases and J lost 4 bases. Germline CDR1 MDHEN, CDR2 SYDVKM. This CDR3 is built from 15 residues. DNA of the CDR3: TGTGCCAGCAGTTTAGTTAGCGGGCTAGGAGAGACCCAGTACTTC. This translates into CASSLVSGLGETQYF.

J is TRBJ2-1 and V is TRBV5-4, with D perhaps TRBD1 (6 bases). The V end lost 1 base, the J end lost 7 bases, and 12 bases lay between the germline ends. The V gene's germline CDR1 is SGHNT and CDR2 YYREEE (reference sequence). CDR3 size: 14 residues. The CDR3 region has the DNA TGTGCCAGCAGCTTGCCTGTAACAGGGAATGAGCAGTTCTTC. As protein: CASSLPVTGNEQFF.

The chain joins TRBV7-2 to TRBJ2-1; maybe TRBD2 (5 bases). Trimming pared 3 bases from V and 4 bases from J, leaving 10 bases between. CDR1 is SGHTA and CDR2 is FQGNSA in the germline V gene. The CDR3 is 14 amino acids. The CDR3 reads CASSFPGIYNEQFF. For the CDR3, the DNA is TGTGCCAGCAGCTTCCCCGGGATTTACAATGAGCAGTTCTTC.

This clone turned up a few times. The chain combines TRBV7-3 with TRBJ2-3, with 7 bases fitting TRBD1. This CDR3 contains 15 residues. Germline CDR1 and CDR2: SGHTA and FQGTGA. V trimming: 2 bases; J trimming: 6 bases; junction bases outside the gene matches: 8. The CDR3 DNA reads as TGTGCCAGCAGCTTAGCAGGGGGTTCATTGGATACGCAGTATTTT. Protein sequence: CASSLAGGSLDTQYF.

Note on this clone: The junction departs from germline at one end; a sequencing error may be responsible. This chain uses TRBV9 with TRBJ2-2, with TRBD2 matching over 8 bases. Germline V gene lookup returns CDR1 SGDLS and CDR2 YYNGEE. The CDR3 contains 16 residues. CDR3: CAPRFPGGGGPGELFF. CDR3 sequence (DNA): TGCGCCCCCCGCTTCCCCGGGGGCGGGGGGCCCGGGGAGCTGTTTTTT.